The 9 T cell receptor beta chains below were found in one sample sequenced in a study of CD8 T cells in ankylosing spondylitis. Their antigen targets remain unknown. TCRdb reprocessed the 5' RACE reads via MiXCR and lists one record per CDR3 protein. The sample gives 450,000 to 550,000 distinct CDR3 sequences, approximately 5.3% of which show up once; around 3.5% is in the top ten. Study-wide results and caveats: Characteristic, it appeared, of ankylosing spondylitis blood was a TCR beta motif of roughly eight highly homologous variants.

Source material: blood, either unsorted or a sorted T cell fraction (not recorded which). These receptors came from a male donor with ankylosing spondylitis.

This clonotype has ten or more counts. The chain uses TRBV25-1 and TRBJ2-3; 10 nucleotides line up with TRBD2. The CDR3 runs to 15 residues. V lost 7 bases, J lost 7 bases, and 11 bases stayed unmatched. Germline values: CDR1 MGHDK, CDR2 SYGVNS. CDR3 amino acids: CASTLQGAGGYTQYF. In DNA form, the CDR3 reads TGTGCCAGCACTTTGCAGGGAGCGGGGGGGTATACGCAGTATTTT.

This clonotype was seen at least ten times. V gene TRBV10-3 combines with J gene TRBJ1-1, with D hard to call. CDR3 size: 14 residues. The germline V gene has CDR1 ENHRY and CDR2 SYGVKD. With 4 bases removed from V and 1 base from J, the gap between germline ends came to 10 bases. CDR3 sequence (DNA): TGTGCCATCAGTGGGTTGTTGGGGAACACTGAAGCTTTCTTT. Translating gives CAISGLLGNTEAFF.

This clonotype was recorded many times. This rearrangement joins TRBV5-1 to TRBJ2-5; possibly TRBD2 for D (5 bases). Germline loops: CDR1 SGHRS, CDR2 YFSETQ. The CDR3 is made up of 13 amino acids. Trimming pared 1 base from V and 4 bases from J, leaving 8 bases between. Here the CDR3 reads CASSLYGGETQYF. In DNA form, the CDR3 reads TGCGCCAGCAGCTTGTACGGAGGAGAGACCCAGTACTTC. Complete variable domain (other parts from reference TRBV5-1 and TRBJ2-5): KAGVTQTPRYLIKTRGQQVTLSCSPISGHRSVSWYQQTPGQGLQFLFEYFSETQRNKGNFPGRFSGRQFSNSRSEMNVSTLELGDSALYLCASSLYGGETQYFGPGTRLLVL.

This chain links TRBV10-3 with TRBJ2-7; D is possibly TRBD2 (5 bases). Germline V lookup: CDR1 ENHRY, CDR2 SYGVKD. V dropped 6 bases and J dropped 5 bases, with 17 bases sitting between them. This CDR3 is built from 14 residues. The CDR3 nucleotides are TGTGCCATCAGGCCATTGACTACGACGAACGAGCAGTACTTC. Translated, it gives CAIRPLTTTNEQYF.

Regarding this clonotype: A much larger clone lies a single base off, so this may be a read error. The chain links TRBV20-1 to TRBJ2-3; D unresolved. Germline V gene data show CDR1 as DFQATT and CDR2 as SNEGSKA (reference sequence). The CDR3 is 15 residues long. Here the CDR3 reads CCAEDPRLLTDTQYF. CDR3 coding DNA: TGCTGTGCTGAAGACCCGAGATTACTTACAGATACGCAGTATTTT.

This clonotype occurred many times. The rearrangement joins TRBV10-3 to TRBJ2-7; 7 bases map to TRBD1. Germline V CDR1 and CDR2: ENHRY, SYGVKD. This CDR3 spans 15 amino acids. After removal of 6 bases from V and 0 bases from J, the junction contained 8 bases not matched to a gene. The CDR3 sequence: CAIRSSTGISYEQYF. The CDR3 region has the DNA TGTGCCATCAGGTCCTCGACAGGGATCTCCTACGAGCAGTACTTC.

This clonotype came up many times. CDR3 protein: CSARDSKTGASYNEQFF. The CDR3 region has the DNA TGCAGTGCTAGAGATTCCAAAACGGGGGCCTCCTACAATGAGCAGTTCTTC. This chain joins TRBV20-1 and TRBJ2-1; D may correspond to TRBD1 or TRBD2 (6 bases each). The germline V gene encodes CDR1 DFQATT and CDR2 SNEGSKA (reference sequence). There are 17 residues in the CDR3. Trimming pared 0 bases from V and 0 bases from J, leaving 15 bases between.

This clonotype was counted ten times or more. The genes are TRBV20-1 and TRBJ1-2; D unresolved. The CDR3 covers 13 residues. Trimming took off 8 bases at V and 8 bases at J, with 21 bases between the two ends. Germline V gene lookup returns CDR1 DFQATT and CDR2 SNEGSKA (reference sequence). CDR3 DNA: TGCAGTATTCGAACGGGGATAGTCGACGGCTACACCTTC. Translating gives CSIRTGIVDGYTF.

At least ten counts were recorded for this clonotype. The chain carries TRBV7-9 and TRBJ1-6; no clear D. The CDR3 length is 14 residues. Germline V lookup: CDR1 SEHNR, CDR2 FQNEAQ (reference sequence). V dropped 5 bases and J dropped 0 bases, with 5 bases sitting between them. This chain's CDR3 is CASSPSSYNSPLHF. Here the CDR3 DNA reads TGTGCCAGCAGCCCTAGCTCCTATAATTCACCCCTCCACTTT.